This T cell receptor (beta chain) was identified during a study of cytomegalovirus exposure and HLA in healthy donors. The PCR contained 60 Vbeta and 13 Jbeta primers. Assay used: immunoSEQ multiplex PCR; TCRdb lists only in-frame clones, some missing. This sample's table has about 72,000 clones. General study results and limits: Later work associated roughly 17,000 TCR beta sequences with HLA alleles at 0.05 false discovery rate.

Comment on this clone: Its antigen is undetermined.

This sequence was found in a man in his forties or fifties in good health and CMV-seronegative. The sample consisted of PBMCs.

The chain's CDR3 is CASSLVGLRYGYTF. As DNA, the CDR3 is TGCGCCAGCAGCTTGGTGGGGCTTCGCTATGGCTACACCTTC. The V gene is TRBV5-1, the J gene TRBJ1-2; perhaps TRBD1 as D (5 bases). The CDR3 runs 14 residues. V shed 0 bases and J shed 4 bases, with 10 bases lying between them. Looked up from germline, CDR1 is SGHRS and CDR2 is YFSETQ.